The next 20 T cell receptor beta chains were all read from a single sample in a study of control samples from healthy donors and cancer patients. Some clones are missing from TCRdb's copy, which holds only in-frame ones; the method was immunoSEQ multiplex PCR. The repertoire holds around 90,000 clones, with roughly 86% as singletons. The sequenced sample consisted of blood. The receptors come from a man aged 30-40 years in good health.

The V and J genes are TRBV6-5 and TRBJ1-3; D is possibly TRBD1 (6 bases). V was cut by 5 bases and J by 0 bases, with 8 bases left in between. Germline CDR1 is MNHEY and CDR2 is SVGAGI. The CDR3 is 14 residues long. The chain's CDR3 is CASSRDISGNTIYF. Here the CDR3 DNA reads TGTGCCAGCAGTCGGGACATCTCTGGAAACACCATATATTTT.

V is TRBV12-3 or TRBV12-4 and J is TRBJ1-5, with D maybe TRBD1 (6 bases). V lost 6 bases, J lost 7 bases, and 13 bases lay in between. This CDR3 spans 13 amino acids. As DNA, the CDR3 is TGTGCCAGCAGCCCAGGGGTTGGGCAGCCCCAGCATTTT. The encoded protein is CASSPGVGQPQHF.

This CDR3 is CAWTGDAGYNSPLHF. The CDR3 bases are TGTGCCTGGACCGGGGACGCAGGGTATAATTCACCCCTCCACTTT. The rearrangement uses TRBV30 and TRBJ1-6, with a weak D call TRBD1 (5 bases). The CDR3 has 15 residues. Germline V gives CDR1 GTSNPN, CDR2 SVGIG (reference sequence). Trimming shortened V by 4 bases and J by 4 bases, and 14 bases separated the two germline ends.

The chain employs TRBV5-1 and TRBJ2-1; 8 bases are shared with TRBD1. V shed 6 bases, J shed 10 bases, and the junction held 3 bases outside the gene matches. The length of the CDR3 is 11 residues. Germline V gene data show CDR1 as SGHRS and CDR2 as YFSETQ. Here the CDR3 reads CASTGQGEQFF. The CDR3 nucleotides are TGCGCCAGCACCGGACAGGGCGAGCAGTTCTTC.

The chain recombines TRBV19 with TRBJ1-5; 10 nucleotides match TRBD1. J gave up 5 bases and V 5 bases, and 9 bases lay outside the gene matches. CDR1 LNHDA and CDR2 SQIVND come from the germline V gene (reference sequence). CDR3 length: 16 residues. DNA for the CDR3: TGTGCCAGTAGTCATCCGGGACAGGGGAACTATCAGCCCCAGCATTTT. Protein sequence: CASSHPGQGNYQPQHF.

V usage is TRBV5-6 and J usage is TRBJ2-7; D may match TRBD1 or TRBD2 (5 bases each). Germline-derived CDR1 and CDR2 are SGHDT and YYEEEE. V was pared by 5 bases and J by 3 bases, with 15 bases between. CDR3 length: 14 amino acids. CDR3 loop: CASSFEEGSYEQYV. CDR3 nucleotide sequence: TGTGCCAGCAGTTTCGAAGAGGGGAGCTACGAGCAGTACGTC.

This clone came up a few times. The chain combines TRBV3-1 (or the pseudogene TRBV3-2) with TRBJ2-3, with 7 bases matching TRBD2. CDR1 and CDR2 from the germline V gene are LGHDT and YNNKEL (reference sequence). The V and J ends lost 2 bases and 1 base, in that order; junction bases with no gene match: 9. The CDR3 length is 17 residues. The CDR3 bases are TGTGCCAGCAGCCAACTATCTAGCGGACACCGCACAGATACGCAGTATTTT. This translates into CASSQLSSGHRTDTQYF.

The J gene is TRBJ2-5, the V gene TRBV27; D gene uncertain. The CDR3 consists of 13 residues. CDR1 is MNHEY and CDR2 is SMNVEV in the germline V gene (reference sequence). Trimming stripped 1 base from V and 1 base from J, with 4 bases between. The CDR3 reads CASSLYVQETQYF. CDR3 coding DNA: TGTGCCAGCAGTTTATACGTCCAAGAGACCCAGTACTTC.

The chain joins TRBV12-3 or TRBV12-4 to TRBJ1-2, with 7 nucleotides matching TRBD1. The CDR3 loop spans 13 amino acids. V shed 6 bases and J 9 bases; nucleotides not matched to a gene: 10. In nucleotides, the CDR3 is TGTGCCAGCAGCCATGGACAGGTCTGGAGCTACACCTTC. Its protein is CASSHGQVWSYTF.

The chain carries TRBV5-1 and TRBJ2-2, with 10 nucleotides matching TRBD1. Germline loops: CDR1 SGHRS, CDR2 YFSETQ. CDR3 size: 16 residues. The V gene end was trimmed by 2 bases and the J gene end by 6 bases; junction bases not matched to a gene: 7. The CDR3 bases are TGCGCCAGCAGCTTTATGACAGGGGGCGGTTCCGGGGAGCTGTTTTTT. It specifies CASSFMTGGGSGELFF.

This chain's CDR3 is CASSYEAGGSSYQETQYF. As DNA, the CDR3 is TGTGCCAGCAGTTATGAGGCGGGGGGGTCTTCGTACCAAGAGACCCAGTACTTC. The chain joins TRBV6-2 or TRBV6-3 to TRBJ2-5; 9 nucleotides match TRBD2. With V trimmed by 3 bases and J by 0 bases, 11 bases remained unmatched. CDR1 and CDR2 (germline): MNHEY, SVGEGT. The CDR3 totals 18 residues.

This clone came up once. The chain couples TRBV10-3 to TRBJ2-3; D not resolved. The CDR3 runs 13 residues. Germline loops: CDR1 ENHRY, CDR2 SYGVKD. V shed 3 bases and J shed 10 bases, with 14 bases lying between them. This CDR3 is CAISDSSGVAQYF. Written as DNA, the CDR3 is TGTGCCATCAGTGACTCTTCAGGCGTAGCGCAGTATTTT.

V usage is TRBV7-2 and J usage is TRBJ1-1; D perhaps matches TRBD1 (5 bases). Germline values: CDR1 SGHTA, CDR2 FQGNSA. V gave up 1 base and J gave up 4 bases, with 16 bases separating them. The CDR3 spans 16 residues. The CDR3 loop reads CASSLVAGGGSTEAFF. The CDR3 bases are TGTGCCAGCAGCTTAGTGGCGGGGGGAGGAAGCACTGAAGCTTTCTTT.

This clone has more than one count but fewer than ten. DNA of the CDR3: TGTGCCAGCACCTTCGACAGGGGGAATTCACCCCTCCACTTT. Protein sequence: CASTFDRGNSPLHF. This sequence joins TRBV7-9 and TRBJ1-6, with 9 bases that match TRBD1. The J segment lost 7 bases and the V segment lost 7 bases, leaving 5 bases of the junction unmatched. Germline CDR1 SEHNR, CDR2 FQNEAQ (reference sequence). This CDR3 has 14 residues.

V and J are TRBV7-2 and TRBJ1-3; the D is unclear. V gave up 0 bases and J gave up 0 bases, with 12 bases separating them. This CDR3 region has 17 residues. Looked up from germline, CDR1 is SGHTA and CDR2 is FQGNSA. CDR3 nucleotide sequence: TGTGCCAGCAGCTTAGCGTCGGCCAGTCGCTCTGGAAACACCATATATTTT. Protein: CASSLASASRSGNTIYF.

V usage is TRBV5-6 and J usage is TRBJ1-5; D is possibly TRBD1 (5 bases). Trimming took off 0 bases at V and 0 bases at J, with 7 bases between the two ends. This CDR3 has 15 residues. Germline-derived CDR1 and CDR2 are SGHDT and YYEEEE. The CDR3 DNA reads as TGTGCCAGCAGCTTGGCTCAGGGTAGCAATCAGCCCCAGCATTTT. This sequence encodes CASSLAQGSNQPQHF.

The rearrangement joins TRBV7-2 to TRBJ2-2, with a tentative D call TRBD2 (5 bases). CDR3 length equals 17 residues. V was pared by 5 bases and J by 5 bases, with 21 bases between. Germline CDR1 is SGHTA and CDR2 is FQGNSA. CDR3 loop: CASSPHYLDRRTGELFF. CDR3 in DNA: TGTGCCAGCAGCCCCCACTACCTCGATCGGAGGACCGGGGAGCTGTTTTTT.

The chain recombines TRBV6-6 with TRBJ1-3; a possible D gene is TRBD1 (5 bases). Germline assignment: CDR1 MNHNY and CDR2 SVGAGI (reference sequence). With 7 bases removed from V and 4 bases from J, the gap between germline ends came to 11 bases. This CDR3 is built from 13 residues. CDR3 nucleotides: TGTGCCAGCATCGTGGCAGGGGGAAACACCATATATTTT. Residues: CASIVAGGNTIYF.

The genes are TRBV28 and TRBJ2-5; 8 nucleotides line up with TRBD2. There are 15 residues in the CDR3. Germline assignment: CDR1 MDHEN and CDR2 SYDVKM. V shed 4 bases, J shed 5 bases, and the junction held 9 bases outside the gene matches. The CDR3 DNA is TGTGCCAGCAGTTCCCCCGGGACTAGAGTGGAGACCCAGTACTTC. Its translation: CASSSPGTRVETQYF.

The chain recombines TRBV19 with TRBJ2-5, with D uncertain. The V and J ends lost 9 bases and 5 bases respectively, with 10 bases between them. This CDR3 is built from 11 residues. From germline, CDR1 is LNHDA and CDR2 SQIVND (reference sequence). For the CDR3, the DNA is TGTGCCAGCCGACTCGGGGAGACCCAGTACTTC. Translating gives CASRLGETQYF.